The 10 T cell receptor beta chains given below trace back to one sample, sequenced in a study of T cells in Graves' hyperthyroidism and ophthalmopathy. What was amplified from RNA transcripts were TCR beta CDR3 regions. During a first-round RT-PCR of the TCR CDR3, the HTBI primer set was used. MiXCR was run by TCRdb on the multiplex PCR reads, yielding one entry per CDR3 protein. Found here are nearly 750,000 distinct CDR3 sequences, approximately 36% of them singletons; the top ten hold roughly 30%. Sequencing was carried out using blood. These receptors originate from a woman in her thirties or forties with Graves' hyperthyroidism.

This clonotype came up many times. CDR3 residues: CASSFTQGDYGYTF. In nucleotides, the CDR3 is TGTGCCAGCAGCTTCACGCAGGGAGACTATGGCTACACCTTC. The chain recombines TRBV7-9 with TRBJ1-2; D might be TRBD1 (5 bases). The CDR3 consists of 14 residues. CDR1 SEHNR and CDR2 FQNEAQ come from the germline V gene (reference sequence). V lost 3 bases and J lost 3, with 11 bases in between.

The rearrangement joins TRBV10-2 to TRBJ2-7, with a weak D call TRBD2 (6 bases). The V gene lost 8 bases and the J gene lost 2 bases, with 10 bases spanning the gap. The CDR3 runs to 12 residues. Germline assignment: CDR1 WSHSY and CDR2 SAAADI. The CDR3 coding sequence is TGCGCCAGCCGGACTATCACCTACGAGCAGTACTTC. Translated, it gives CASRTITYEQYF.

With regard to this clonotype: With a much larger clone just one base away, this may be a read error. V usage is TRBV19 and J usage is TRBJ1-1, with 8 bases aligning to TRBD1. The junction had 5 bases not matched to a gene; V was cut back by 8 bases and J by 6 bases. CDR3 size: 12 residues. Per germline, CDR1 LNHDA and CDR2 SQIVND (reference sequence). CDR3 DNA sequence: TGTGCCAGTGGACAGGGAGACGCTGAAGCTTTCTTT. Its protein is CASGQGDAEAFF.

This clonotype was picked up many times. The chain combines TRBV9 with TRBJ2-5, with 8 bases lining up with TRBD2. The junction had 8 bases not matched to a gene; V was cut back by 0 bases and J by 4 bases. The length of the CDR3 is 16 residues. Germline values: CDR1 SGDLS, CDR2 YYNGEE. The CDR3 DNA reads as TGTGCCAGCAGCGTAGTGGGAGCGGGAGAAGGAGAGACCCAGTACTTC. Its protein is CASSVVGAGEGETQYF.

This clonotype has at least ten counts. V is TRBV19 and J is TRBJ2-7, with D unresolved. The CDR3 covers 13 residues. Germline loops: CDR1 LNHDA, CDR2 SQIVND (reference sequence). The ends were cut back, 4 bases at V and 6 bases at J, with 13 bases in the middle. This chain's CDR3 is CASSTIRLAEQYF. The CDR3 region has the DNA TGTGCCAGTAGTACGATCCGGTTGGCCGAGCAGTACTTC.

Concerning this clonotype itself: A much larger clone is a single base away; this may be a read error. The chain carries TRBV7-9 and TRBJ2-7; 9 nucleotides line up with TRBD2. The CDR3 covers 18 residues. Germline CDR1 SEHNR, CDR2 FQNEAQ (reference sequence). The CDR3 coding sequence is TGTGCCAGCAGCTACGACTCCGCCGGGACTAGCCGCGCCTACGAGCAGTGCTTC. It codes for CASSYDSAGTSRAYEQCF.

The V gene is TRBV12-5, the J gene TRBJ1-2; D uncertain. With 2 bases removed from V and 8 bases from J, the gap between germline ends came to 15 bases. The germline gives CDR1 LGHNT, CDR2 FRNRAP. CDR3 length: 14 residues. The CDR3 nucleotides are TGTGCTAGTGGTTTGCCCCAACAGAGGGTCGGCTACACCTTC. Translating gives CASGLPQQRVGYTF. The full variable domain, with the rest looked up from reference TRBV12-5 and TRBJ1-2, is DARVTQTPRHKVTEMGQEVTMRCQPILGHNTVFWYRQTMMQGLELLAYFRNRAPLDDSGMPKDRFSAEMPDATLATLKIQPSEPRDSAVYFCASGLPQQRVGYTFGSGTRLTVV.

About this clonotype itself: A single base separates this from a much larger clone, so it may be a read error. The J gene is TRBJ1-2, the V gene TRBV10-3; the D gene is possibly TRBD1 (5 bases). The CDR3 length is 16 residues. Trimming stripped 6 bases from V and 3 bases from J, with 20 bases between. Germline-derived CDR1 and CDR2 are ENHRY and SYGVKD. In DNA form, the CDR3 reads TGTGCCATCAGGCCGACCGGATCGACAGTATACTATGGCTACACCTTC. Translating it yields CAIRPTGSTVYYGYTF.

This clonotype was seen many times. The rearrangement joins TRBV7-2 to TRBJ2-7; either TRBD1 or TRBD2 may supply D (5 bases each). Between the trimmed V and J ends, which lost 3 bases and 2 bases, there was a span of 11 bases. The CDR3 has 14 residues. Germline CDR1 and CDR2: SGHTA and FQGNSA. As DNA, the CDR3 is TGTGCCAGCAGCTTCCGGGACGGGACCTACGAGCAGTACTTC. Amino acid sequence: CASSFRDGTYEQYF.

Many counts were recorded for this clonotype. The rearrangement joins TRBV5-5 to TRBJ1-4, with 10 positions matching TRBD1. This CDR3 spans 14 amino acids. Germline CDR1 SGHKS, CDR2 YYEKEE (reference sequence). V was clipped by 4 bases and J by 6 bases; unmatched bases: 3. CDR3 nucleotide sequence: TGTGCCAGCAGCGGGACAGGGGTCGATGAAAAACTGTTTTTT. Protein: CASSGTGVDEKLFF.